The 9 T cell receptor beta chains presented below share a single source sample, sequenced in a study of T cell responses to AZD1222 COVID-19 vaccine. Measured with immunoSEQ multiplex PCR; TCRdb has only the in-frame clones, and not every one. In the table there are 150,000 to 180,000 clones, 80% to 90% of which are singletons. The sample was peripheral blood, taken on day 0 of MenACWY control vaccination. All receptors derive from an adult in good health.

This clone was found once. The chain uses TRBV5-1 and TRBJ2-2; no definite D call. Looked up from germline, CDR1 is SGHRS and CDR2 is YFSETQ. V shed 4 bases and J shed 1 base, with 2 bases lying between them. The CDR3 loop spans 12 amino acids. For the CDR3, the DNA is TGCGCCAGCAGCATGAACACCGGGGAGCTGTTTTTT. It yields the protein CASSMNTGELFF. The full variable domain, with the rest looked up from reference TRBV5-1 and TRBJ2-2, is KAGVTQTPRYLIKTRGQQVTLSCSPISGHRSVSWYQQTPGQGLQFLFEYFSETQRNKGNFPGRFSGRQFSNSRSEMNVSTLELGDSALYLCASSMNTGELFFGEGSRLTVL.

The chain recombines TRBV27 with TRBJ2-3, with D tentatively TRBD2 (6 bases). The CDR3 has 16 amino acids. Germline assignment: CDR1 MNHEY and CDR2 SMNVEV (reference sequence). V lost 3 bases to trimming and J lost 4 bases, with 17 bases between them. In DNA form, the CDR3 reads TGTGCCAGCAGTTTGATCAGCGGGCTTGGGGCAGATACGCAGTATTTT. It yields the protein CASSLISGLGADTQYF.

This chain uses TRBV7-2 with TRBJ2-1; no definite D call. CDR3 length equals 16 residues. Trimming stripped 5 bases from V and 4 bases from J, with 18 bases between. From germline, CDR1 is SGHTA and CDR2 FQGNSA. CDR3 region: CASSPPPTASYNEQFF. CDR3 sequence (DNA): TGTGCCAGCAGCCCGCCCCCCACCGCCTCATACAATGAGCAGTTCTTC.

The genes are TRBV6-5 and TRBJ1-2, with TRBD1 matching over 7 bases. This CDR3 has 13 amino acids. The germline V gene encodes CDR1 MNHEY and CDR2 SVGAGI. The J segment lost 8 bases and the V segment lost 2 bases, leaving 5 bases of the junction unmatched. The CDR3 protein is CASSYGTGVGYTF. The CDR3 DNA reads TGTGCCAGCAGTTACGGTACAGGGGTCGGCTACACCTTC.

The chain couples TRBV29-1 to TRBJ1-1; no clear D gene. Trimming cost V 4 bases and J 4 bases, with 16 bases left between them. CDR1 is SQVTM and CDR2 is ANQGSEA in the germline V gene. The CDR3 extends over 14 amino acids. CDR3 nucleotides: TGCAGCGTTGGTGTGGGCCCGGAGGCCACTGAAGCTTTCTTT. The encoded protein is CSVGVGPEATEAFF.

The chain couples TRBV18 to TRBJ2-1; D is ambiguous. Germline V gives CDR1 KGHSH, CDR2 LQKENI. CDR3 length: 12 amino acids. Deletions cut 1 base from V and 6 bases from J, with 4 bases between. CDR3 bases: TGTGCCAGCTCACCACAACGCAATGAGCAGTTCTTC. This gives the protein CASSPQRNEQFF.

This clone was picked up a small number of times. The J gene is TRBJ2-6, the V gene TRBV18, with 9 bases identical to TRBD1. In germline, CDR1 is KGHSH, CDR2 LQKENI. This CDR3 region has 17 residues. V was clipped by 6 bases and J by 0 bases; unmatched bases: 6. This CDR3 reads CASSSGTGPSGANVLTF. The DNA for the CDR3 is TGTGCCAGCTCCTCCGGGACAGGGCCCTCTGGGGCCAACGTCCTGACTTTC.

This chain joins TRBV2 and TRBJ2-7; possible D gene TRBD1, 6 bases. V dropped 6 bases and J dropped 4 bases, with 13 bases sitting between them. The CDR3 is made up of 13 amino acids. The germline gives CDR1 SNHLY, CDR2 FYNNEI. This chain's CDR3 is CASSKPGVYEQYV. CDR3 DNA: TGTGCCAGCAGCAAACCAGGGGTATACGAGCAGTACGTC.

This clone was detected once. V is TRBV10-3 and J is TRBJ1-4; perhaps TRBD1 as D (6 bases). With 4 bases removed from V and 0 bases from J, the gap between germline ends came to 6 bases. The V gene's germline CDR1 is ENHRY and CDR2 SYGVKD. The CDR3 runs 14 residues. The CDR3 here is CAISAGATNEKLFF. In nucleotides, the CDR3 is TGTGCCATCAGTGCAGGGGCAACTAATGAAAAACTGTTTTTT.